This T cell receptor (beta chain) was obtained from a study of T cells in Graves' hyperthyroidism and ophthalmopathy. In germline, CDR1 is LGHDT, CDR2 YNNKEL (reference sequence). V gave up 3 bases and J gave up 1 base, with 11 bases separating them. The length of the CDR3 is 15 residues. Regions amplified from RNA transcripts were the TCR beta CDR3 regions. The HTBI primer set drove a first-round RT-PCR of the TCR CDR3. TCRdb ran MiXCR on the multiplex PCR reads and lists one entry per CDR3 protein. The sample shows fewer than 350,000 distinct CDR3 sequences, roughly 20% of them seen only once. Material for sequencing was blood. This chain joins TRBV3-1 and TRBJ2-3; TRBD2 might be the D (6 bases). The source is a man between 50 and 59 years old with Graves' ophthalmopathy. CDR3 nucleotides: TGTGCCAGCAGCCAGATGGCGGGGCGCACAGATACGCAGTATTTT. Encoded protein: CASSQMAGRTDTQYF.